The subject of this entry is one T cell receptor beta chain. The antigen is unknown. The record originates from a study of OX40 agonist ivuxolimab in advanced cancers. As for the study in general: Partial responses, seen in three patients, involved one hepatocellular carcinoma and two cutaneous melanomas. Overall study findings and caveats: Antigens targeted by the expanded peripheral T cells were not determined. In a subset of nonresponders, normalized T-cell clonal expansion was also low. Patients with a partial response at 0.1-3.0 mg/kg had among the lowest clonal expansion.

This CDR3 comprises 14 residues. Germline V gene sequence: CDR1 KGHSH, CDR2 LQKENI. V shed 6 bases and J shed 3 bases, with 15 bases lying between them. Clones were sequenced by immunoSEQ multiplex PCR, and TCRdb holds only the in-frame ones, with some missing. Of some 70,000 clones listed, roughly nine tenths are singletons. The clonotype originates from an adult with an advanced solid tumor such as melanoma, head and neck, liver or kidney cancer. The chain has TRBV18 and TRBJ2-7, with D perhaps TRBD2 (5 bases). Here the sequenced sample was CD4+ or CD8+ T cells sorted from blood, taken in a trial of the OX40 agonist ivuxolimab. CDR3 in amino acids: CASSYPGSNYEQYF. The CDR3 bases are TGTGCCAGCTCGTATCCGGGGTCGAACTACGAGCAGTACTTC.